These T cell receptor beta chains were read from a single sample in a study of blood T cell repertoires in COVID-19. Produced via immunoSEQ multiplex PCR; TCRdb's table is partial and in-frame only. Of 300,000 or so clones in the sample, around 86% are singletons; the top ten hold under 2%. Sequenced input: peripheral blood. The receptors derive from a woman between 50 and 59 years old with acute or convalescent COVID-19. CDR3s include the opening cysteine and the closing phenylalanine or tryptophan. A D gene is named only where the DNA matches it firmly. Clone size is shown for a subset of rows, as once, few, many or a class of expanded clone.

d_gene,j_gene,v_gene,abundance,CDR3nt,CDR3aa
TRBD2,TRBJ2-7,TRBV6-6,-,TGTGCCAGCAGCCAGGGACTAGCGGGAGGGCCACGGGAGCAGTACTTC,CASSQGLAGGPREQYF
TRBD2,TRBJ2-7,TRBV27,-,TGTGCCAGCAGTTTGCAGGGGACGGGACTAGCGGGAGGCGAGCAGTACTTC,CASSLQGTGLAGGEQYF
TRBD1,TRBJ2-5,TRBV10-3,once,TGTGCCATCAGTGAGGACAGGGGCGGTAAAGAGACCCAGTACTTC,CAISEDRGGKETQYF
-,TRBJ1-1,TRBV6-1,-,TGTGCCAGCAGTGAGATGGGAGGGCAGCGGTCTGAAGCTTTCTTT,CASSEMGGQRSEAFF
TRBD1,TRBJ1-2,TRBV28,-,TGTGCCAGCAGTGGAGGACAGGGGAACTATGGCTACACCTTC,CASSGGQGNYGYTF
TRBD2,TRBJ2-2,TRBV28,-,TGTGCCAGCACGACAACGGGAGGGCATGCCGGGGAGCTGTTTTTT,CASTTTGGHAGELFF
-,TRBJ2-1,TRBV6-4,-,TGTGCCAGCAGCCGGACTATGAACAATGAGCAGTTCTTC,CASSRTMNNEQFF
TRBD1,TRBJ2-1,TRBV6-1,-,TGTGCCAGCAGTGACCGGGACAGGGGTTGGAATGAGCAGTTCTTC,CASSDRDRGWNEQFF
TRBD1,TRBJ2-7,TRBV11-2,-,TGTGCCAGCAGCTGGACAGGCTACGAGCAGTACTTC,CASSWTGYEQYF
TRBD2,TRBJ2-1,TRBV3-1/TRBV3-2,once,TGTGCCAGCAGCCGCTCCGAAGCGGGAGGGCTTGAGCAGTTCTTC,CASSRSEAGGLEQFF
-,TRBJ2-7,TRBV28,-,TGTGCCAGCAGTGTACTGCAGGGCTCCTACGAGCAGTACTTC,CASSVLQGSYEQYF
-,TRBJ2-1,TRBV18,-,TGTGCCAGCTCACCTAACCCACTAGCTCAGGATGAGCAGTTCTTC,CASSPNPLAQDEQFF
-,TRBJ2-5,TRBV3-1/TRBV3-2,-,TGTGCCAGCAGCCAAGATCTCCGGAGCCAAGAGACCCAGTACTTC,CASSQDLRSQETQYF
TRBD1,TRBJ1-5,TRBV19,-,TGTGCCAGCATCGGGACAGGGCTACCCAATCAGCCCCAGCATTTT,CASIGTGLPNQPQHF
TRBD1,TRBJ2-2,TRBV19,-,TGTGCCAGTAACCCTAGGGGCAGGGGGCGCGTCGGGGAGCTGTTTTTT,CASNPRGRGRVGELFF
TRBD1,TRBJ2-7,TRBV7-9,-,TGTGCCAGCAGCTTAGTTAGTACAGGGGGCGACGAGCAGTACTTC,CASSLVSTGGDEQYF
TRBD1,TRBJ2-7,TRBV28,-,TGTGCCAGCAGGTGGGACAGCAGTCTCTACGAGCAGTACTTC,CASRWDSSLYEQYF
-,TRBJ2-3,TRBV9,once,TGTGCCAGCAGCGTAGAGGCGGGATCTCGTACAGATACGCAGTATTTT,CASSVEAGSRTDTQYF
-,TRBJ1-4,TRBV5-1,-,TGCGCCAGCAGCGCTCGCGGAGGGGAGTACGAAAAACTGTTTTTT,CASSARGGEYEKLFF
TRBD2,TRBJ2-1,TRBV28,-,TGCCGGACTAGCGGGAGTTGGGATGAGCAGTTCTTC,CRTSGSWDEQFF
-,TRBJ1-1,TRBV7-3,-,TGTGCCAGCAGCTTAGGCTCAGGGATGAACACTGAAGCTTTCTTT,CASSLGSGMNTEAFF
-,TRBJ1-5,TRBV6-5,-,TGTGCCAGCAGTTTCTCGGCAGGCAGGGGCAATCAGCCCCAGCATTTT,CASSFSAGRGNQPQHF
TRBD2,TRBJ2-1,TRBV3-1/TRBV3-2,-,TGTGCCAGCAGCCAAGCAACGCGGACTAGCGGGGGTTACAATGAGCAGTTCTTC,CASSQATRTSGGYNEQFF
TRBD1,TRBJ2-1,TRBV2,-,TGTGCCAGCAGTGTAACAGGGGGCACCTACAATGAGCAGTTCTTC,CASSVTGGTYNEQFF
-,TRBJ2-3,TRBV7-2,-,TGTGCCAGCAGCTCAAGGGGATCGCCAGATACGCAGTATTTT,CASSSRGSPDTQYF
-,TRBJ2-5,TRBV6-6,-,TGTGCCAGCAGTTACTCAAACCCCAGGGATCGGGAGACCCAGTACTTC,CASSYSNPRDRETQYF
TRBD1,TRBJ2-3,TRBV9,once,TGTGCCAGCAGCGCGGGACAGGGGTTCACAGATACGCAGTATTTT,CASSAGQGFTDTQYF
-,TRBJ1-2,TRBV27,-,TGTGCCAGCAGTTTGGGGGGGTACTATGGCTACACCTTC,CASSLGGYYGYTF
-,TRBJ2-3,TRBV6-5,-,TGTGCCAGCATGGAAGGGGGCACAGATACGCAGTATTTT,CASMEGGTDTQYF
TRBD2,TRBJ2-1,TRBV5-4,-,TGTGCCAGCAGCCGGGGGACTAGCGAGTACAATGAGCAGTTCTTC,CASSRGTSEYNEQFF
TRBD1,TRBJ1-5,TRBV27,-,TGTGCCAGCAGTTTACGACGGGCAGGGGGGAATCAGCCCCAGCATTTT,CASSLRRAGGNQPQHF
-,TRBJ1-1,TRBV20-1,-,TGCAGTGCTAGATGGCAGGACAAGGCTTTCTTT,CSARWQDKAFF
TRBD2,TRBJ2-7,TRBV19,-,TGTGCCAGTAGTTTGAATAGCGGGGGAGCCTACGAGCAGTACTTC,CASSLNSGGAYEQYF
-,TRBJ2-3,TRBV25-1,-,TGTGCCAGCAGTGCCGCCGGGAGCGGCGCAGATACGCAGTATTTT,CASSAAGSGADTQYF
TRBD2,TRBJ2-1,TRBV7-8,-,TGTGCCAGCAGCTTGGGACTAGCGGTTTTCAATGAGCAGTTCTTC,CASSLGLAVFNEQFF
-,TRBJ2-1,TRBV24-1,-,TGTGCCACCAGGGGTGATCTAGCGAGAGACAATGAGCAGTTCTTC,CATRGDLARDNEQFF
-,TRBJ1-2,TRBV12-5,-,TGTGCTAGTGGTTTGCTCTCGGCCGGGACACAAACTAACTATGGCTACACCTTC,CASGLLSAGTQTNYGYTF
-,TRBJ2-5,TRBV3-1/TRBV3-2,-,TGTGCCAGCAGCCTACAAGAGACCCAGTACTTC,CASSLQETQYF
TRBD1,TRBJ1-2,TRBV30,-,TGTGCCTGGGAGAGCGGACAGGGGGCCGCTGTCTATGGCTACACCTTC,CAWESGQGAAVYGYTF
-,TRBJ1-2,TRBV30,-,TGTGCGTCGGGACTCAACTATGGCTACACCTTC,CASGLNYGYTF
TRBD1,TRBJ2-7,TRBV11-3,-,TGTGCCAGCAGCCGGGACAGGGTGTCCGAGCAGTACTTC,CASSRDRVSEQYF
TRBD1,TRBJ2-3,TRBV11-3,-,TGTGCCAGCAGCTCGTCCAGATGGGGACAGGGCCCAAGCACAGATACGCAGTATTTT,CASSSSRWGQGPSTDTQYF
TRBD1,TRBJ2-7,TRBV19,-,TGTGCCAGTAGGGAACCGGGACAGGGGAACTACGAGCAGTACTTC,CASREPGQGNYEQYF
-,TRBJ2-4,TRBV28,-,TGTGCCAGCAGAACTGGAGGGATAGCCAAAAACATTCAGTACTTC,CASRTGGIAKNIQYF
-,TRBJ1-4,TRBV7-9,-,TGTGCCGGAAAGAGGACAGTAAATGAAAAACTGTTTTTT,CAGKRTVNEKLFF
TRBD2,TRBJ2-1,TRBV15,-,TGTGCCACCAGCAGAGAAGGGACTAGTAGCGATGAGCAGTTCTTC,CATSREGTSSDEQFF
-,TRBJ2-1,TRBV11-3,-,TGTGCCAGCAGCTTAGGTAGTTCCAATGAGCAGTTCTTC,CASSLGSSNEQFF